The 30 T cell receptor beta chains listed next were all sequenced from one sample in a study (dated by TCRdb to 2014 to 2015). Cells that were CD4+CD25+CD127-/low were the ones isolated as Tregs. Preparation of the library involved 5' RACE. TCRdb shows the sequencer as Illumina MiSeq. The public reads were reprocessed in TCRdb via fastp at Q25 and MiXCR, keeping in-frame beta chains. For every CDR3 protein sequence, its rows merge into one entry that carries the most common genes and DNA. The sample table shows 6,000 to 7,500 distinct CDR3 sequences, and approximately 70% are seen once. In total, the top ten clones hold just over 4.5% of the sample. The sequenced sample consisted of tumor-infiltrating Tregs sorted from the breast tumor. These receptor sequences come from a female donor with breast cancer.

This clonotype was found a few times. The chain links TRBV20-1 to TRBJ2-3; 8 nucleotides agree with TRBD1. The CDR3 length is 13 residues. Looked up from germline, CDR1 is DFQATT and CDR2 is SNEGSKA (reference sequence). V dropped 7 bases and J dropped 4; count of bases not matched to a gene: 7. CDR3 residues: CSGLRGQADTQYF. CDR3 nucleotide sequence: TGCAGTGGTCTCAGGGGGCAGGCAGATACGCAGTATTTT.

The V call is TRBV7-9, the J call TRBJ2-2, with a possible D match to TRBD1 (6 bases). CDR1 and CDR2 (germline): SEHNR, FQNEAQ (reference sequence). The ends were cut back, 6 bases at V and 1 base at J, with 12 bases in the middle. CDR3 length equals 15 residues. The chain's CDR3 is CASRPGAGNTGELFF. As DNA, the CDR3 is TGTGCCAGCAGGCCAGGGGCCGGGAACACCGGGGAGCTGTTTTTT.

The V gene is TRBV29-1, the J gene TRBJ2-3; D tentatively fits TRBD1 or TRBD2 (6 bases each). Trimming took 8 bases from V and 3 from J, leaving 21 bases between them. Germline V gene lookup returns CDR1 SQVTM and CDR2 ANQGSEA. This CDR3 is built from 15 residues. The CDR3 DNA sequence: TGCAGCACGGGCGAGGGGGGAGTAGTGACAGATACGCAGTATTTT. It encodes CSTGEGGVVTDTQYF.

The genes are TRBV29-1 and TRBJ2-5, with a tentative D call TRBD2 (5 bases). Trimming cost V 8 bases and J 2 bases, with 15 bases left between them. The CDR3 has 13 residues. Germline loops: CDR1 SQVTM, CDR2 ANQGSEA. CDR3 amino acids: CSTRFGVQETQYF. The CDR3 DNA sequence: TGCAGCACCCGATTCGGGGTGCAAGAGACCCAGTACTTC.

This sequence joins TRBV29-1 and TRBJ2-3; D may match TRBD1 or TRBD2 (5 bases each). Germline CDR1 reads SQVTM; CDR2 reads ANQGSEA. The CDR3 loop spans 15 amino acids. V gave up 6 bases and J gave up 1 base, with 17 bases separating them. The DNA of the CDR3 is TGCAGCGTGAGAGGGGCATCTTCGGGCACAGATACGCAGTATTTT. This sequence encodes CSVRGASSGTDTQYF.

In regard to this clonotype: One end of the junction fails to match germline, which may point to a read error. The chain is built from TRBV7-7 and TRBJ2-2, with 7 bases that match TRBD1. Germline CDR1 and CDR2: SSHAT and FNYEAQ (reference sequence). There are 14 residues in the CDR3. The CDR3 DNA reads TGTGCTAGCAGCGCCAGACAGGGTGCCGGGGAGCTGTTTTTT. It codes for CASSARQGAGELFF.

A word on this clonotype: At one end the junction does not follow the germline gene, possibly because of a read error. The DNA of the CDR3 is TGTGCCAGCCGTTTTATAGAGAACACCGGGGAGCTGTTTTTT. It is translated as CASRFIENTGELFF. This chain links TRBV12-3 or TRBV12-4 with TRBJ2-2, with no clear D. CDR3 size: 14 residues.

This clonotype was recorded only once. The junction and the germline gene differ at one end; a read error may be behind it. The V and J genes are TRBV5-1 and TRBJ2-7; D gene uncertain. CDR1 and CDR2 from the germline V gene are SGHRS and YFSETQ. The CDR3 runs 14 residues. CDR3 DNA: TGCGCCAGCAGCTTAAATTCAGTTAACTACGAGCGGTACTTC. Amino acid sequence: CASSLNSVNYERYF.

V usage is TRBV10-1 and J usage is TRBJ2-7; D unresolved. Germline loops: CDR1 WNHNN, CDR2 SYGVQD (reference sequence). Trimming shortened V by 4 bases and J by 1 base, and 8 bases separated the two germline ends. This CDR3 contains 13 residues. CDR3 nucleotides: TGCGCCAGCAGTGCTGGCCGATCCTACGAGCAGTACTTC. This encodes CASSAGRSYEQYF.

The chain combines TRBV29-1 with TRBJ2-7; D possibly corresponds to TRBD1 (5 bases). CDR1 and CDR2 (germline): SQVTM, ANQGSEA. The V end lost 5 bases, the J end lost 3 bases, and 23 bases lay between the germline ends. The CDR3 sequence is 16 residues long. Here the CDR3 DNA reads TGCAGCGTTCGTCTCCTTAGGGGTTGGGTTGTCTACGAGCAGTACTTC. It is translated as CSVRLLRGWVVYEQYF.

The rearrangement links TRBV7-3 to TRBJ2-7; D perhaps matches TRBD2 (6 bases). Trimming took 3 bases from V and 0 from J, leaving 12 bases between them. The CDR3 spans 15 residues. The germline V gene encodes CDR1 SGHTA and CDR2 FQGTGA. CDR3 nucleotides: TGTGCCAGCAGCTTCGGGGGTGCGCACTCCTACGAGCAGTACTTC. It specifies CASSFGGAHSYEQYF.

J is TRBJ2-5 and V is TRBV6-6; 7 bases map to TRBD1. In germline, CDR1 is MNHNY, CDR2 SVGAGI (reference sequence). This CDR3 is 14 amino acids long. V lost 0 bases to trimming and J lost 4 bases; unmatched junction nucleotides: 2. The CDR3 bases are TGTGCCAGCAGTTACTCCAGACAGGGAGAGACCCAGTACTTC. As protein: CASSYSRQGETQYF.

The chain has TRBV10-3 and TRBJ2-3; 8 bases align to TRBD2. CDR1 and CDR2 from the germline V gene are ENHRY and SYGVKD. J lost 4 bases, V lost 6 bases, and 6 bases had no gene match. The length of the CDR3 is 14 residues. CDR3 nucleotide sequence: TGTGCCATCAGCGACCGGACTAGCCCAGATACGCAGTATTTT. This translates into CAISDRTSPDTQYF.

The CDR3 bases are TGTGCCAGCAGCTTGGGTATGGAGACCCAGTACTTC. It encodes CASSLGMETQYF. The chain joins TRBV5-6 to TRBJ2-5; D not certain. This CDR3 spans 12 amino acids. CDR1 and CDR2 (germline): SGHDT, YYEEEE. Trimming took off 0 bases at V and 5 bases at J, with 5 bases between the two ends.

This clonotype is categorized as medium-sized. This sequence joins TRBV12-3 or TRBV12-4 and TRBJ2-4, with 8 bases matching TRBD1. The CDR3 totals 16 residues. V lost 6 bases, J lost 9 bases, and 16 bases stayed unmatched. In DNA form, the CDR3 reads TGTGCCAGCAGCCCGCACCGGACAGGGTATTATTCCATTCAGTACTTC. Its translation is CASSPHRTGYYSIQYF.

The table lists this clonotype with a few counts. The rearrangement links TRBV12-3 or TRBV12-4 to TRBJ2-1; TRBD2 matches at 14 bases. The CDR3 contains 15 residues. After removal of 4 bases from V and 12 bases from J, the junction contained 8 bases not matched to a gene. CDR3 loop: CASSWGTSGSGVQFF. The CDR3 DNA reads as TGTGCCAGCAGTTGGGGGACTAGCGGGAGTGGGGTGCAGTTCTTC.

The chain has TRBV20-1 and TRBJ2-6; TRBD1 matches 9 bases. With V trimmed by 5 bases and J by 0 bases, 5 bases remained unmatched. CDR1 and CDR2 (germline): DFQATT, SNEGSKA (reference sequence). The CDR3 length is 16 residues. CDR3 residues: CSAPTGGNSGANVLTF. The CDR3 DNA sequence: TGCAGTGCTCCGACAGGGGGAAACTCTGGGGCCAACGTCCTGACTTTC.

The table lists this clonotype with a few counts. This sequence joins TRBV7-3 and TRBJ2-5; D unresolved. V gave up 2 bases and J gave up 5 bases, with 12 bases separating them. The CDR3 loop spans 14 amino acids. Germline V gene sequence: CDR1 SGHTA, CDR2 FQGTGA. CDR3 in DNA: TGTGCCAGCAGCTTAGGCCAATTCGGGGAGACCCAGTACTTC. Translation gives CASSLGQFGETQYF. Together with reference TRBV7-3 and TRBJ2-5, the CDR3 gives the full variable domain: GAGVSQTPSNKVTEKGKYVELRCDPISGHTALYWYRQSLGQGPEFLIYFQGTGAADDSGLPNDRFFAVRPEGSVSTLKIQRTERGDSAVYLCASSLGQFGETQYFGPGTRLLVL.

The CDR3, as DNA: TGTGCCAGCAGCTGGGGGCGGGGCACTGAAGCTTTCTTT. Translating it yields CASSWGRGTEAFF. V gene TRBV7-9 combines with J gene TRBJ1-1; D perhaps matches TRBD1 (6 bases). Trimming removed 4 bases at V and 4 bases at J, with 10 bases between. CDR1 SEHNR and CDR2 FQNEAQ come from the germline V gene (reference sequence). The CDR3 length is 13 residues.

The genes are TRBV4-1 and TRBJ2-3; TRBD2 matches 12 bases. The CDR3 length is 18 residues. Germline assignment: CDR1 MGHRA and CDR2 YSYEKL. The V segment lost 1 base and the J segment 0 bases; nucleotides outside the gene matches: 5. The CDR3 sequence is CASSQGTSGAISTDTQYF. CDR3 coding DNA: TGCGCCAGCAGCCAAGGGACTAGCGGGGCCATCAGCACAGATACGCAGTATTTT.

This chain's CDR3 is CASSATQGNNEQFF. The CDR3 region has the DNA TGCGCCAGCAGCGCGACTCAGGGAAACAATGAGCAGTTCTTC. This sequence joins TRBV5-1 and TRBJ2-1; D is possibly TRBD1 (5 bases). Between the trimmed V and J ends, which lost 4 bases and 5 bases, there was a span of 13 bases. Germline V gene data show CDR1 as SGHRS and CDR2 as YFSETQ. The CDR3 has 14 residues.

The V call is TRBV5-1, the J call TRBJ2-5; 8 positions agree with TRBD1. The CDR3 length is 14 residues. CDR1 and CDR2 (germline): SGHRS, YFSETQ. V was pared by 8 bases and J by 5 bases, with 11 bases of the junction left unmatched. CDR3 residues: CASGLDRADETQYF. CDR3 coding DNA: TGCGCCAGTGGACTGGACAGGGCTGATGAGACCCAGTACTTC.

The V call is TRBV2, the J call TRBJ2-1, with TRBD2 identical over 9 bases. The germline gives CDR1 SNHLY, CDR2 FYNNEI. The V gene end was trimmed by 7 bases and the J gene end by 7 bases; junction bases not matched to a gene: 8. The CDR3 length is 14 residues. CDR3 sequence reads: CASMAGGPWNEQFF. The CDR3 DNA follows: TGTGCCAGCATGGCGGGAGGGCCGTGGAATGAGCAGTTCTTC.

The CDR3 sequence: CASSDRVGTRASPLHF. The CDR3 region has the DNA TGTGCCAGCAGTGATAGGGTTGGGACTCGTGCGTCACCCCTCCACTTT. The chain recombines TRBV2 with TRBJ1-6, with D tentatively TRBD1 (5 bases). CDR3 length equals 16 residues. Between the trimmed V and J ends, which lost 3 bases and 10 bases, there was a span of 19 bases. CDR1 and CDR2 (germline): SNHLY, FYNNEI.

The chain recombines TRBV20-1 with TRBJ2-3; 7 nucleotides line up with TRBD2. The V segment lost 3 bases and the J segment 0 bases; nucleotides outside the gene matches: 3. The CDR3 totals 14 residues. Looked up from germline, CDR1 is DFQATT and CDR2 is SNEGSKA (reference sequence). CDR3 DNA: TGCAGTGCTAGCGCAGCGGGAAGCACAGATACGCAGTATTTT. The encoded protein is CSASAAGSTDTQYF.

This clonotype is a singleton in its sample. The chain couples TRBV24-1 to TRBJ1-2; TRBD1 matches 9 bases. The CDR3 totals 12 residues. The ends lost 12 bases at V and 4 bases at J; junction bases unmatched: 5. The V gene's germline CDR1 is KGHDR and CDR2 SFDVKD. The DNA of the CDR3 is TGTGCCGCGGGACAGGGTTCCTATGGCTACACCTTC. It encodes CAAGQGSYGYTF.

The CDR3 here is CASSEEGLVLSEQYF. CDR3 sequence (DNA): TGTGCCAGCAGTGAAGAGGGACTAGTACTGAGCGAGCAGTACTTC. V gene TRBV6-1 combines with J gene TRBJ2-7; 8 bases line up with TRBD2. V shed 1 base, J shed 6 bases, and the junction held 8 bases outside the gene matches. Germline lookup yields CDR1 MNHNS and CDR2 SASEGT. CDR3 length: 15 residues.

The V gene is TRBV12-3 or TRBV12-4, the J gene TRBJ1-5, with 7 bases matching TRBD1. This CDR3 has 14 residues. V lost 6 bases to trimming and J lost 3 bases; unmatched junction nucleotides: 5. For the CDR3, the DNA is TGTGCCAGCAGACCCGGGACAGTCAATCAGCCCCAGCATTTT. As protein: CASRPGTVNQPQHF.

This clonotype came up a few times. The rearrangement joins TRBV5-1 to TRBJ2-5; a possible D gene is TRBD2 (5 bases). The CDR3 is 14 amino acids. The germline V and J ends were trimmed by 0 bases and 5 bases, with 11 bases remaining between them. The germline V gene encodes CDR1 SGHRS and CDR2 YFSETQ. The CDR3 DNA is TGCGCCAGCAGCTTGGGACTAAAATGGGAGACCCAGTACTTC. Translating gives CASSLGLKWETQYF.

This sequence joins TRBV4-1 and TRBJ2-2; tentatively, D is TRBD1 (5 bases). The germline gives CDR1 MGHRA, CDR2 YSYEKL. Trimming left V 1 base short and J 7 bases short, with 13 bases between. This CDR3 comprises 15 residues. CDR3 loop: CASSQVLQGGGELFF. CDR3 coding DNA: TGCGCCAGCAGCCAAGTCCTGCAGGGTGGCGGGGAGCTGTTTTTT.